This entry is about one T cell receptor beta chain. It lacks a known antigen. HCMV-specific IgG was detected in serum with a commercial ELISA kit to determine HCMV serostatus. Peripheral blood mononuclear cells were isolated from blood by Ficoll density gradient centrifugation. The entry originates in a study of T cells expressing NK-cell markers (TCRdb year 2020). Some background on the complete study: TCR beta-chain repertoires were profiled in sorted CD3+CD56+NKG2C+, CD3+CD56+NKG2C- and CD3+CD56-NKG2C+ T-cell subsets from several donors. Among the eight sequenced donors, only one was HCMV-seronegative, while the other seven were HCMV-seropositive. The eight sequenced donors were randomly selected healthy volunteers, three men and five women. Illumina HiSeq 2000/2500, MiSeq or NextSeq was used to sequence libraries as 2 x 150 bp reads. Results the study describes overall, beyond this receptor: In six donors, the dominant CD3+CD56+NKG2C+ clonotypes ranked among the top 10 CD8+ clonotypes, making up roughly 1.0-7.0% of CD8+ T cells. Those dominant clonotypes were again the most abundant among CD3+CD56-NKG2C+ cells in a handful of donors, at about 25-65%. Whether the expanded NKG2C-expressing T cell clones were specific for HCMV antigens was left unclear.

The germline V gene yields MDHEN for CDR1 and SYDVKM for CDR2. Measured from the cysteine to the phenylalanine, the CDR3 is 14 residues long. The coding DNA is unavailable. The reads were generated on an Illumina HiSeq 2000. The TCR beta cDNA libraries were made using 5'RACE template switching, a step that added both a universal primer site and unique molecular identifiers. cDNA synthesis was primed from the TCR beta constant segment and was followed by two successive PCR amplification steps. The paper's data handling went like this. Reads were demultiplexed and grouped by UMI with MIGEC, and clonotypes were assembled and quantified with MiTCR. To exclude erroneous sequences, only TCR cDNA sequences supported by at least two reads were retained. Downstream repertoire analysis used the tcR package, and clonotypes were matched across fractions by CDR3 nucleotide sequence plus V segment. Antigen specificity was annotated against VDJdb with VDJmatch, allowing one amino acid substitution in CDR3. Following reprocessing of the reads by TCRdb, the data hold one row per CDR3 protein sequence and no DNA is available. These V and J calls rely on TCRdb rather than the paper's analysis. The table for this sample shows around 180,000 distinct CDR3 sequences. The ten largest clones take up 20% to 25% of the sample.

Sequencing used blood T cells: a sorted CD56 or NKG2C T cell subset, CD4+ or CD8+ T cells, or bulk PBMC T cells (not recorded which). This sequence was found in a man aged 18 to 69 in good health. Here the chain combines TRBV28 and TRBJ1-5; TCRdb reports TRBD1, a call that lacks DNA to check it against. CDR3 reads: CASRTQGMNQPQHF. Outside the CDR3, residues come from the reference TRBV28 and TRBJ1-5 proteins, so the full variable domain is: DVKVTQSSRYLVKRTGEKVFLECVQDMDHENMFWYRQDPGLGLRLIYFSYDVKMKEKGDIPEGYSVSREKKERFSLILESASTNQTSMYLCASRTQGMNQPQHFGDGTRLSIL.